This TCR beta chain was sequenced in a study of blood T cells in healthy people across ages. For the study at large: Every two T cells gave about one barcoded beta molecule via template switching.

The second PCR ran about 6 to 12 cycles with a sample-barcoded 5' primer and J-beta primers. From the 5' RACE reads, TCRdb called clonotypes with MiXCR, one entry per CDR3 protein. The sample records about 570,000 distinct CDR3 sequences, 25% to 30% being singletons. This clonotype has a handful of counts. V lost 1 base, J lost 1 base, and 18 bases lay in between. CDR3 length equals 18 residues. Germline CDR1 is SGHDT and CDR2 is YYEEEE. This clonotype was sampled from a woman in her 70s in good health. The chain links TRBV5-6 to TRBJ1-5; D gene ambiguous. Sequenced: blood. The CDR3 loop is CASSLFGSSLESNQPQHF. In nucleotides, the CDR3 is TGTGCCAGCAGCTTGTTCGGCTCCTCGTTAGAGAGCAATCAGCCCCAGCATTTT.